This TCR beta chain appears in the sequencing data of a study of blood T cell repertoires in COVID-19. Overall study context: COVID-19 samples, acute and convalescent, were from the United States, Italy and Spain. PBMCs, B-cell-depleted T cells, or T cells provided the cDNA or gDNA that made up the material.

Trimming removed 5 bases from V and 2 bases from J, with 15 bases in between. The CDR3 is 15 residues long. Germline CDR1 is SGHTA and CDR2 is FQGTGA. Authors' data handling: By means of reference gene primer amplification, nucleated cell counts were estimated. Clones were read by immunoSEQ multiplex PCR, and TCRdb kept only the in-frame ones, dropping some. Clone size and the V and J calls come from that table; the DNA yielded D and trimming. Found here are about 210,000 clones, 92% of them singletons; the top ten hold more than 0.95%. The chain joins TRBV7-3 to TRBJ2-5, with D perhaps TRBD1 (7 bases). The sequencing sample was made of peripheral blood. This receptor was identified in a man younger than 45 with acute or convalescent COVID-19. CDR3 bases: TGTGCCAGCAGCCCCCAGGGGGGAAGACAAGAGACCCAGTACTTC. Its protein is CASSPQGGRQETQYF.